Below are 19 T cell receptor beta chains sequenced from a single sample in a study of T cells in localized non-small cell lung cancer. Produced via immunoSEQ multiplex PCR; TCRdb's table is partial and in-frame only. The sample has around 31,000 clones, under 95% seen once. Sequences were derived from peripheral blood, sampled before any cancer treatment. These receptors were obtained from a woman aged 40 to 75 with stage I lung adenocarcinoma.

The gene calls are TRBV5-1 and TRBJ1-2; D is unclear. V was cut by 2 bases and J by 5 bases, with 10 bases left in between. This CDR3 has 13 amino acids. Germline loops: CDR1 SGHRS, CDR2 YFSETQ. The CDR3 spells CASSLGQTYGYTF. DNA of the CDR3: TGCGCCAGCAGCTTAGGTCAGACGTATGGCTACACCTTC.

This sequence joins TRBV7-9 and TRBJ2-2; 10 bases match TRBD1. The V gene end was trimmed by 5 bases and the J gene end by 5 bases; junction bases not matched to a gene: 11. There are 17 residues in the CDR3. CDR1 and CDR2 from the germline V gene are SEHNR and FQNEAQ (reference sequence). The CDR3 protein is CASSAEPGTGATGELFF. CDR3 bases: TGTGCCAGCAGCGCCGAGCCCGGGACAGGGGCGACCGGGGAGCTGTTTTTT.

V and J are TRBV18 and TRBJ2-3; D is undetermined. The CDR3 has 13 residues. Germline loops: CDR1 KGHSH, CDR2 LQKENI. Trimming pared 0 bases from V and 2 bases from J, leaving 3 bases between. CDR3 nucleotides: TGTGCCAGCTCACCACCCCCCACAGATACGCAGTATTTT. Protein sequence: CASSPPPTDTQYF.

The V call is TRBV18, the J call TRBJ2-1; the D is unclear. In germline, CDR1 is KGHSH, CDR2 LQKENI. This CDR3 has 13 amino acids. The V and J ends lost 2 bases and 9 bases respectively, with 11 bases between them. In DNA, the CDR3 is TGTGCCAGCTCACCAGGGTCCCCTGGTGAGCAGTTCTTC. Translated, it gives CASSPGSPGEQFF.

This clone was observed once. This chain joins TRBV19 and TRBJ2-2; 10 bases fit TRBD1. The V and J ends lost 4 bases and 8 bases, in that order; junction bases with no gene match: 10. CDR3 length: 16 amino acids. Germline lookup yields CDR1 LNHDA and CDR2 SQIVND (reference sequence). CDR3 region: CASSNPGTGDVGELFF. The DNA of the CDR3 is TGTGCCAGTAGTAATCCCGGGACAGGGGACGTAGGGGAGCTGTTTTTT. Variable domain in full (rest from reference TRBV19 and TRBJ2-2): DGGITQSPKYLFRKEGQNVTLSCEQNLNHDAMYWYRQDPGQGLRLIYYSQIVNDFQKGDIAEGYSVSREKKESFPLTVTSAQKNPTAFYLCASSNPGTGDVGELFFGEGSRLTVL.

The chain links TRBV28 to TRBJ2-7; D gene ambiguous. Trimming took 6 bases from V and 3 from J, leaving 18 bases between them. Germline V lookup: CDR1 MDHEN, CDR2 SYDVKM. The CDR3 is 15 amino acids. In DNA, the CDR3 is TGTGCCAGCAGCCCCCTTTGGATAGGGCTCTACGAGCAGTACTTC. This translates into CASSPLWIGLYEQYF.

The sample holds one count of this clone. The chain joins TRBV5-1 to TRBJ2-6; the D is unclear. The CDR3 has 16 residues. Trimming left V 0 bases short and J 0 bases short, with 7 bases between. Germline V lookup: CDR1 SGHRS, CDR2 YFSETQ. The CDR3 sequence is CASSLGPYSGANVLTF. The CDR3 coding sequence is TGCGCCAGCAGCTTGGGGCCTTACTCTGGGGCCAACGTCCTGACTTTC.

V gene TRBV4-1 combines with J gene TRBJ1-6; no clear D. Germline CDR1 reads MGHRA; CDR2 reads YSYEKL. V was clipped by 4 bases and J by 11 bases, with 12 bases between them. This CDR3 contains 13 residues. The CDR3 coding sequence is TGCGCCAGCAGCCTAGAAAGGACGACACCCCTCCACTTT. Protein product: CASSLERTTPLHF.

This rearrangement joins TRBV16 to TRBJ2-2; the D gene is possibly TRBD2 (6 bases). The V end lost 6 bases, the J end lost 4 bases, and 21 bases lay between the germline ends. Germline V gene sequence: CDR1 KGHSY, CDR2 FQNENV. The CDR3 loop spans 17 amino acids. The CDR3 is CASSPKVEGGVTGELFF. Here the CDR3 DNA reads TGTGCCAGCAGTCCCAAGGTGGAGGGCGGAGTCACCGGGGAGCTGTTTTTT.

The chain couples TRBV6-5 to TRBJ2-1, with TRBD1 identical over 7 bases. The CDR3 spans 15 residues. In germline, CDR1 is MNHEY, CDR2 SVGAGI. V gave up 0 bases and J gave up 8 bases; unmatched junction bases: 7. CDR3 amino acids: CASSYSMPGTDEQFF. The CDR3 nucleotides are TGTGCCAGCAGTTACTCGATGCCAGGGACAGATGAGCAGTTCTTC.

The V and J genes are TRBV28 and TRBJ1-5; 10 bases map to TRBD1. After removal of 7 bases from V and 15 bases from J, the junction contained 18 bases not matched to a gene. The CDR3 loop spans 15 amino acids. The germline V gene has CDR1 MDHEN and CDR2 SYDVKM. As DNA, the CDR3 is TGTGCCAGCACTTTCACCGGGACAGGGGTAACTCCGACGCATTTT. Translation gives CASTFTGTGVTPTHF.

The V and J genes are TRBV6-6 and TRBJ2-1; TRBD1 matches at 10 bases. The CDR3 length is 16 residues. With 3 bases clipped from V and 2 bases from J, the junction kept 4 bases outside the gene matches. Germline V gives CDR1 MNHNY, CDR2 SVGAGI (reference sequence). The CDR3: CASSYRGQGTYNEQFF. CDR3 DNA: TGTGCCAGCAGTTATCGGGGACAGGGGACCTACAATGAGCAGTTCTTC.

The chain carries TRBV27 and TRBJ2-1; D possibly corresponds to TRBD2 (5 bases). The V gene's germline CDR1 is MNHEY and CDR2 SMNVEV (reference sequence). The CDR3 spans 16 residues. The V end was cut by 7 bases, the J end by 8 bases, with 24 bases between. CDR3 residues: CASNPTKVGVFDEQFF. CDR3 DNA sequence: TGTGCCAGCAATCCTACAAAGGTGGGAGTGTTCGATGAGCAGTTCTTC.

The chain links TRBV28 to TRBJ2-1; 9 positions match TRBD2. V shed 4 bases, J shed 4 bases, and the junction held 8 bases outside the gene matches. Germline V CDR1 and CDR2: MDHEN, SYDVKM. The CDR3 covers 16 residues. CDR3 sequence reads: CASSSTSGLSYNEQFF. The CDR3 bases are TGTGCCAGCAGTTCGACTAGCGGACTATCTTACAATGAGCAGTTCTTC.

This clone showed up just once. The chain employs TRBV6-5 and TRBJ2-5; D not certain. Germline values: CDR1 MNHEY, CDR2 SVGAGI. This CDR3 comprises 11 residues. Between the trimmed V and J ends, which lost 6 bases and 5 bases, there was a span of 7 bases. The CDR3 sequence: CASRLSETQYF. The CDR3 DNA is TGTGCCAGCAGGCTTTCGGAGACCCAGTACTTC.

This sequence joins TRBV4-3 and TRBJ1-4; TRBD1 matches at 9 bases. Germline trimming cut 2 bases from V and 2 bases from J; bases unmatched to any gene: 3. This CDR3 spans 16 amino acids. CDR1 LGHNA and CDR2 YSLEER come from the germline V gene. The CDR3 DNA reads TGCGCCAGCAGCCAACCGGGACAGGGTACTAATGAAAAACTGTTTTTT. Encoded protein: CASSQPGQGTNEKLFF.

V usage is TRBV5-4 and J usage is TRBJ2-1; perhaps TRBD2 as D (5 bases). The CDR3 is 19 amino acids. Germline assignment: CDR1 SGHNT and CDR2 YYREEE (reference sequence). The V and J ends lost 0 bases and 6 bases respectively, with 25 bases between them. The CDR3 region is CASSLERGVLERRGNEQFF. The DNA for the CDR3 is TGTGCCAGCAGCTTGGAACGGGGAGTACTAGAAAGACGGGGCAATGAGCAGTTCTTC. The variable domain in full, completed from reference TRBV5-4 and TRBJ2-1, reads ETGVTQSPTHLIKTRGQQVTLRCSSQSGHNTVSWYQQALGQGPQFIFQYYREEENGRGNFPPRFSGLQFPNYSSELNVNALELDDSALYLCASSLERGVLERRGNEQFFGPGTRLTVL.

This clone came up once. The rearrangement links TRBV28 to TRBJ1-1; 9 bases fit TRBD1. The CDR3 consists of 13 residues. J gave up 7 bases and V 7 bases, and 7 bases lay outside the gene matches. Germline CDR1 is MDHEN and CDR2 is SYDVKM. The CDR3 DNA reads as TGTGCCAGCATTATCCTGACAGGGGGTGAAGCTTTCTTT. This codes for CASIILTGGEAFF.

This chain uses TRBV7-9 with TRBJ1-2; tentatively, D is TRBD1 (5 bases). This CDR3 has 18 amino acids. V lost 2 bases and J lost 4, with 23 bases in between. Germline CDR1 reads SEHNR; CDR2 reads FQNEAQ (reference sequence). The CDR3 region has the DNA TGTGCCAGCAGCTTAAGGGGTTGGGGGGTCGAGGCCAGCTATGGCTACACCTTC. Protein product: CASSLRGWGVEASYGYTF.